This TCR beta chain was recorded in a study of identical twins. Study-wide points: Beta out-of-frame sequences displayed a weaker excess of sharing between twins.

The ends were cut back, 4 bases at V and 0 bases at J, with 16 bases in the middle. The germline gives CDR1 SGHTA, CDR2 FQGTGA. This CDR3 contains 17 residues. TCRdb fed the 5' RACE reads into MiXCR, producing one record per CDR3 protein. The sample holds roughly 1.6 million distinct CDR3 sequences, 25% to 35% seen once. About this clonotype: The antigen is not known.

The receptor was isolated from a newborn girl in good health. Material: cord blood. The V gene is TRBV7-3, the J gene TRBJ2-1, with D uncertain. CDR3 nucleotide sequence: TGTGCCAGCAGCTCCGGGTTGTGGCTAAGCTCCTACAATGAGCAGTTCTTC. This gives the protein CASSSGLWLSSYNEQFF.